The 31 T cell receptor beta chains below come from one sample, sequenced in a study of T-cell reconstitution after alpha-beta-depleted transplantation in children. Unique molecular identifiers were incorporated when the TCRbeta library was constructed. TCRdb reprocessed the PCR reads with MiXCR, giving one entry per CDR3 protein. The sample holds about 200,000 distinct CDR3 sequences, 5.5% to 7% seen once. The starting material was PBMCs, obtained before TCRalphabeta/CD19-depleted stem cell transplant. These receptors were collected from a boy aged 2 to 9 with acute lymphoblastic leukemia, due to receive a stem cell transplant.

The sample holds a few counts of this clonotype. The J gene is TRBJ2-7, the V gene TRBV11-2; 9 positions agree with TRBD2. The CDR3 runs to 15 residues. CDR1 and CDR2 (germline): SGHAT, FQNNGV. After removal of 3 bases from V and 5 bases from J, the junction contained 8 bases not matched to a gene. CDR3 region: CASSFSAGGLDEQYF. The DNA for the CDR3 is TGTGCCAGCAGCTTCTCAGCGGGGGGACTGGACGAGCAGTACTTC.

This clonotype came up many times. The chain has TRBV27 and TRBJ2-3; 9 nucleotides match TRBD2. The V and J ends lost 6 bases and 6 bases, in that order; junction bases with no gene match: 4. Germline lookup yields CDR1 MNHEY and CDR2 SMNVEV (reference sequence). This CDR3 spans 13 amino acids. CDR3 sequence reads: CASRGLAKDTQYF. CDR3 nucleotides: TGTGCCAGCAGAGGACTAGCGAAGGATACGCAGTATTTT.

The chain is built from TRBV12-3 or TRBV12-4 and TRBJ1-3; TRBD1 might be the D (6 bases). CDR3 length: 16 residues. Trimming removed 7 bases at V and 0 bases at J, with 16 bases between. The CDR3 protein is CASIQWDTASGNTIYF. The DNA for the CDR3 is TGTGCCAGCATCCAATGGGACACGGCCTCTGGAAACACCATATATTTT.

This clonotype occurred many times. The V gene is TRBV20-1, the J gene TRBJ1-6; the D gene is possibly TRBD1 (5 bases). CDR1 and CDR2 (germline): DFQATT, SNEGSKA (reference sequence). The CDR3 has 14 amino acids. The V and J ends lost 4 bases and 3 bases respectively, with 10 bases between them. In DNA form, the CDR3 reads TGCAGTGCTACCCCGGGGGACTATAATTCACCCCTCCACTTT. Residues: CSATPGDYNSPLHF.

This clonotype appeared many times. The chain carries TRBV11-2 and TRBJ2-7; a weak D match, TRBD1 (6 bases). The germline V gene has CDR1 SGHAT and CDR2 FQNNGV. This CDR3 has 15 residues. V was trimmed by 6 bases and J by 2 bases, leaving 17 bases between them. This CDR3 is CASRVRGGQTYEQYF. The CDR3 nucleotides read TGTGCCAGCAGGGTGAGGGGCGGACAGACCTACGAGCAGTACTTC.

This clonotype appeared a few times. The rearrangement links TRBV3-1 to TRBJ2-6; 7 bases align to TRBD2. V dropped 0 bases and J dropped 0; count of bases not matched to a gene: 11. The CDR3 length is 20 residues. CDR1 and CDR2 from the germline V gene are LGHDT and YNNKEL (reference sequence). This CDR3 reads CASSQEWGGPYPSGANVLTF. CDR3 nucleotides: TGTGCCAGCAGCCAAGAGTGGGGGGGACCTTATCCCTCTGGGGCCAACGTCCTGACTTTC.

This clonotype came up many times. The V call is TRBV7-9, the J call TRBJ1-1; TRBD1 matches at 8 bases. The CDR3 is 15 residues long. Germline V gene lookup returns CDR1 SEHNR and CDR2 FQNEAQ (reference sequence). Germline trimming cut 5 bases from V and 11 bases from J; bases unmatched to any gene: 16. CDR3 protein: CASSAPGQAEGEAFF. The CDR3 nucleotides read TGTGCCAGCAGCGCCCCGGGACAGGCAGAGGGAGAGGCTTTCTTT.

The table lists this clonotype with many counts. The rearrangement links TRBV11-3 to TRBJ2-7; D perhaps matches TRBD1 (6 bases). The CDR3 consists of 15 residues. CDR1 SGHNT and CDR2 YENEEA come from the germline V gene. V was pared by 0 bases and J by 4 bases, with 13 bases between. The CDR3 sequence is CASSLEGARSYEQYF. In nucleotides, the CDR3 is TGTGCCAGCAGCTTAGAGGGGGCTCGTTCGTACGAGCAGTACTTC.

There are a few counts of this clonotype. This sequence joins TRBV3-1 and TRBJ2-7; D is possibly TRBD2 (5 bases). Trimming pared 0 bases from V and 3 bases from J, leaving 9 bases between. This CDR3 is built from 14 residues. Germline values: CDR1 LGHDT, CDR2 YNNKEL (reference sequence). The CDR3 DNA reads as TGTGCCAGCAGCCAAGATCCCGGGAACTACGAGCAGTACTTC. As protein: CASSQDPGNYEQYF.

This clonotype was seen ten or more times. The V call is TRBV7-9, the J call TRBJ1-4; D unclear. CDR3 size: 15 residues. V gave up 1 base and J gave up 5 bases, with 11 bases separating them. Germline CDR1 reads SEHNR; CDR2 reads FQNEAQ (reference sequence). CDR3 in DNA: TGTGCCAGCAGCTTAGTCGGACGGCTAAATGAAAAACTGTTTTTT. This sequence encodes CASSLVGRLNEKLFF.

This rearrangement joins TRBV5-1 to TRBJ1-1, with a possible D match to TRBD1 (5 bases). In germline, CDR1 is SGHRS, CDR2 YFSETQ. CDR3 size: 15 residues. Trimming cost V 3 bases and J 4 bases, with 16 bases left between them. CDR3 amino acids: CASSWQTGGATEAFF. The CDR3 DNA is TGCGCCAGCAGCTGGCAGACGGGGGGAGCCACTGAAGCTTTCTTT. The whole variable domain, filled in from reference TRBV5-1 and TRBJ1-1, reads KAGVTQTPRYLIKTRGQQVTLSCSPISGHRSVSWYQQTPGQGLQFLFEYFSETQRNKGNFPGRFSGRQFSNSRSEMNVSTLELGDSALYLCASSWQTGGATEAFFGQGTRLTVV.

This clonotype was seen ten or more times. The gene calls are TRBV5-6 and TRBJ2-7, with D possibly TRBD1 on 6 matching bases. The CDR3 sequence is 15 residues long. Germline assignment: CDR1 SGHDT and CDR2 YYEEEE. With 0 bases removed from V and 1 base from J, the gap between germline ends came to 11 bases. CDR3 bases: TGTGCCAGCAGCTTGGTTTCAGGGGTTTCCTACGAGCAGTACTTC. Its protein product is CASSLVSGVSYEQYF.

This clonotype was observed many times. This sequence joins TRBV29-1 and TRBJ2-1; TRBD2 aligns across 8 bases. The CDR3 covers 14 residues. Trimming at V came to 4 bases and at J to 3 bases, leaving 5 bases not matched to a gene. Germline loops: CDR1 SQVTM, CDR2 ANQGSEA. The CDR3 DNA sequence: TGCAGCGTTGCCCTAGCGGGTCTCTACAATGAGCAGTTCTTC. Its protein product is CSVALAGLYNEQFF.

This clonotype was picked up many times. This chain joins TRBV12-3 or TRBV12-4 and TRBJ2-1; 11 nucleotides line up with TRBD2. The length of the CDR3 is 15 residues. After removal of 6 bases from V and 9 bases from J, the junction contained 10 bases not matched to a gene. CDR3 amino acids: CASRELAGERGEQFF. The CDR3 coding sequence is TGTGCCAGCAGAGAACTAGCGGGAGAGCGTGGTGAGCAGTTCTTC.

This clonotype has ten or more counts. The J gene is TRBJ1-2, the V gene TRBV6-5; 8 bases align to TRBD1. V dropped 7 bases and J dropped 6; count of bases not matched to a gene: 10. CDR3 length equals 14 residues. CDR1 and CDR2 (germline): MNHEY, SVGAGI. CDR3 nucleotide sequence: TGTGCCAGCAACCCTACAAGGACAGGGAATGGCTACACCTTC. Its protein is CASNPTRTGNGYTF.

This clonotype was counted at least ten times. This chain links TRBV7-9 with TRBJ2-6, with D perhaps given as TRBD1 or TRBD2 (6 bases each). Germline CDR1 SEHNR, CDR2 FQNEAQ (reference sequence). The CDR3 contains 18 residues. The V gene lost 4 bases and the J gene lost 4 bases, with 20 bases spanning the gap. The CDR3 loop reads CASSSLRGPSSGANVLTF. Written as DNA, the CDR3 is TGTGCCAGCAGCTCGCTCCGGGGGCCCTCATCCGGGGCCAACGTCCTGACTTTC.

This clonotype was found many times. This chain joins TRBV5-1 and TRBJ2-7; D perhaps matches TRBD1 (5 bases). V was clipped by 4 bases and J by 0 bases, with 11 bases between them. This CDR3 comprises 14 residues. In germline, CDR1 is SGHRS, CDR2 YFSETQ. The chain's CDR3 is CASSLRQSSYEQYF. The CDR3 bases are TGCGCCAGCAGCCTAAGACAGAGCTCCTACGAGCAGTACTTC.

The V and J genes are TRBV5-5 and TRBJ1-6; 8 bases line up with TRBD1. The V and J ends lost 3 bases and 11 bases, in that order; junction bases with no gene match: 10. There are 15 residues in the CDR3. The germline CDR1 and CDR2 sequences are SGHKS and YYEKEE (reference sequence). The CDR3 bases are TGTGCCAGCAGCTCCATGAACAGGGGGTCAGCACCCCTCCACTTT. Residues: CASSSMNRGSAPLHF.

The V gene is TRBV6-1, the J gene TRBJ2-3; D is unresolved. Looked up from germline, CDR1 is MNHNS and CDR2 is SASEGT. Trimming cost V 0 bases and J 1 base, with 8 bases left between them. This CDR3 spans 15 amino acids. The CDR3 bases are TGTGCCAGCAGTGAAGCAGGGCAGGGCACAGATACGCAGTATTTT. It translates to CASSEAGQGTDTQYF.

This clonotype showed up just a few times. A read error may produce the germline difference seen at one junction end. This sequence joins TRBV7-2 and TRBJ1-1; D ambiguous. The CDR3 extends over 12 amino acids. Germline CDR1 reads SGHTA; CDR2 reads FQGNSA. In nucleotides, the CDR3 is TGTGCCAGCAGCTTAGCGAACAGTGAAGCTTTCTTT. Protein product: CASSLANSEAFF.

Only a few counts were recorded for this clonotype. V gene TRBV6-2 or TRBV6-3 combines with J gene TRBJ1-1; D possibly corresponds to TRBD1 (6 bases). V lost 10 bases and J 9 bases, leaving 27 bases between the germline ends. CDR1 and CDR2 from the germline V gene are MNHEY and SVGEGT. The CDR3 sequence is 15 residues long. The CDR3 sequence is CATQRGSTDGAQAFF. The CDR3 DNA sequence: TGTGCCACCCAAAGGGGGTCCACCGACGGGGCTCAAGCTTTCTTT.

This clonotype was detected only a few times. The CDR3 DNA is TGTGCCATCAGTGGCGGGGGCTCGGGCGATGAGCAGTTCTTC. Translated, it gives CAISGGGSGDEQFF. The rearrangement uses TRBV10-3 and TRBJ2-1; D possibly corresponds to TRBD2 (7 bases). Trimming removed 4 bases from V and 8 bases from J, with 15 bases in between. This CDR3 comprises 14 residues. Germline loops: CDR1 ENHRY, CDR2 SYGVKD.

V and J are TRBV7-2 and TRBJ2-1; tentatively, D is TRBD2 (7 bases). Germline-derived CDR1 and CDR2 are SGHTA and FQGNSA. This CDR3 region has 12 residues. V was trimmed by 4 bases and J by 15 bases, leaving 16 bases between them. CDR3 sequence reads: CASSSWSGGVFF. The CDR3 DNA reads TGTGCCAGCAGCTCTTGGTCGGGGGGCGTGTTCTTC. Full variable domain (remainder filled in from reference TRBV7-2 and TRBJ2-1): GAGVSQSPSNKVTEKGKDVELRCDPISGHTALYWYRQSLGQGLEFLIYFQGNSAPDKSGLPSDRFSAERTGGSVSTLTIQRTQQEDSAVYLCASSSWSGGVFFGPGTRLTVL.

In this sample, this clonotype turned up many times. The chain uses TRBV28 and TRBJ2-5; TRBD2 matches at 9 bases. The CDR3 has 15 residues. Losses at the gene ends were 5 bases for V and 5 bases for J; bases not matched to a gene: 9. The germline V gene encodes CDR1 MDHEN and CDR2 SYDVKM. The CDR3 bases are TGTGCCAGCAGTAGCCCCCGCGGGGGGGTGGAGACCCAGTACTTC. Its translation: CASSSPRGGVETQYF.

This clonotype was observed a few times. Relative to the germline gene, one junction end is altered; a read error may explain this. The chain couples TRBV4-3 to TRBJ2-6; TRBD2 agrees at 10 bases. CDR1 LGHNA and CDR2 YSLEER come from the germline V gene. This CDR3 spans 20 amino acids. The CDR3 protein is CPSSYVSGGAWRSGANVLTF. In DNA form, the CDR3 reads TGCCCCAGCAGCTACGTGAGCGGGGGGGCCTGGCGCTCTGGGGCCAACGTCCTGACTTTC.

In this sample, this clonotype turned up a few times. This chain joins TRBV7-6 and TRBJ2-3; 9 nucleotides match TRBD2. This CDR3 is built from 16 residues. After removal of 0 bases from V and 0 bases from J, the junction contained 1 base not matched to a gene. In germline, CDR1 is SGHVS, CDR2 FNYEAQ. The CDR3 region has the DNA TGTGCCAGCAGCTTAGCTAGCGGGGGAAGCACAGATACGCAGTATTTT. Translating gives CASSLASGGSTDTQYF.

This clonotype was observed many times. The chain joins TRBV20-1 to TRBJ2-5; 8 positions agree with TRBD2. The germline gives CDR1 DFQATT, CDR2 SNEGSKA (reference sequence). CDR3 length equals 17 residues. Trimming took 3 bases from V and 1 from J; bases not matched to a gene: 13. The CDR3 reads CSASAHIAGLRQETQYF. The CDR3 coding sequence is TGCAGTGCTAGCGCCCATATAGCGGGGTTACGCCAAGAGACCCAGTACTTC.

J is TRBJ2-2 and V is TRBV14; D remains ambiguous. Germline lookup yields CDR1 SGHDN and CDR2 FVKESK. V was pared by 0 bases and J by 5 bases, with 4 bases between. This CDR3 spans 13 amino acids. In DNA, the CDR3 is TGTGCCAGCAGCCAAGAATCAACCGGGGAGCTGTTTTTT. The encoded protein is CASSQESTGELFF. The complete variable domain, with remaining parts taken from reference TRBV14 and TRBJ2-2, reads EAGVTQFPSHSVIEKGQTVTLRCDPISGHDNLYWYRRVMGKEIKFLLHFVKESKQDESGMPNNRFLAERTGGTYSTLKVQPAELEDSGVYFCASSQESTGELFFGEGSRLTVL.

Of note for this clonotype: A single base separates this from a much larger clone, so it may be a read error. The chain joins TRBV6-4 to TRBJ1-1, with D hard to call. V lost 3 bases and J lost 3, with 8 bases in between. Germline V gene lookup returns CDR1 MRHNA and CDR2 SNTAGT. The CDR3 spans 13 residues. As DNA, the CDR3 is TGTGCCAGCAGTGAAGGATGGGACACTGAAGCTTTCTTT. Protein: CASSEGWDTEAFF.

Regarding this clonotype: This may be a read error: a much more frequent sequence differs by one nucleotide. The genes are TRBV6-5 and TRBJ2-3, with D perhaps TRBD1 (5 bases). CDR1 and CDR2 from the germline V gene are MNHEY and SVGAGI. The CDR3 sequence is 14 residues long. The CDR3: CAISYSPGIGTQYF. Here the CDR3 DNA reads TGTGCCATCAGTTACAGTCCAGGGATCGGTACGCAGTATTTT.

The CDR3 sequence: CASSSPGEANYGYTF. The CDR3 nucleotides are TGTGCCAGCAGCTCCCCGGGGGAGGCTAACTATGGCTACACCTTC. The chain carries TRBV6-5 and TRBJ1-2; possibly TRBD1 for D (5 bases). This CDR3 comprises 15 residues. The germline CDR1 and CDR2 sequences are MNHEY and SVGAGI. V was shortened by 6 bases and J by 0 bases, with 14 bases between the two germline ends.